A selection of T cell receptor beta chains follows, all from one sample in a study of early stage breast cancer tumors. Data came from immunoSEQ multiplex PCR; TCRdb stores just in-frame clones and leaves some out. The sample has approximately 17,000 clones, about 86% seen once; the top ten hold approximately 2%. The material sequenced was blood. These receptors originate from an older person with breast cancer. Both conserved end residues are part of each CDR3. D genes are given only for firm matches. The listing skips clone size in some rows; elsewhere it reads once, few, many or a size class.

j_call: TRBJ1-2
v_call: TRBV15
d_call: NA
clone_size: NA
cdr3_aa: CATSRDVQDGYTF
cdr3_nt: TGTGCCACCAGCAGAGATGTACAGGATGGCTACACCTTC

j_call: TRBJ2-1
v_call: TRBV15
d_call: NA
clone_size: NA
cdr3_aa: CATSRDFAGGNEQFF
cdr3_nt: TGTGCCACCAGCAGGGACTTCGCGGGCGGGAATGAGCAGTTCTTC

j_call: TRBJ2-7
v_call: TRBV7-8
d_call: TRBD1
clone_size: few
cdr3_aa: CASSTTTGWSEQYF
cdr3_nt: TGTGCCAGCAGCACGACGACAGGGTGGAGTGAGCAGTACTTC

j_call: TRBJ2-3
v_call: TRBV19
d_call: TRBD2
clone_size: NA
cdr3_aa: CASRKLAGAVADTQYF
cdr3_nt: TGTGCCAGTAGGAAGCTAGCGGGGGCAGTGGCAGATACGCAGTATTTT

j_call: TRBJ1-3
v_call: TRBV7-9
d_call: TRBD1
clone_size: NA
cdr3_aa: CASSYPTGTLNTIYF
cdr3_nt: TGTGCCAGCAGCTATCCGACAGGGACCTTAAACACCATATATTTT

j_call: TRBJ2-7
v_call: TRBV6-6
d_call: TRBD1
clone_size: few
cdr3_aa: CASSARDRGKYEQYF
cdr3_nt: TGTGCCAGCAGTGCCCGGGACAGGGGCAAATACGAGCAGTACTTC

j_call: TRBJ2-5
v_call: TRBV5-1
d_call: NA
clone_size: NA
cdr3_aa: CASSLALEETQYF
cdr3_nt: TGCGCCAGCAGCTTGGCACTAGAAGAGACCCAGTACTTC

j_call: TRBJ2-2
v_call: TRBV5-1
d_call: NA
clone_size: NA
cdr3_aa: CASSNGGTVGELFF
cdr3_nt: TGCGCCAGCAGCAATGGGGGGACCGTCGGGGAGCTGTTTTTT

j_call: TRBJ1-3
v_call: TRBV10-2
d_call: TRBD1
clone_size: NA
cdr3_aa: CASMTGAGNTIYF
cdr3_nt: TGCGCCAGCATGACAGGGGCTGGAAACACCATATATTTT

j_call: TRBJ2-5
v_call: TRBV6-6
d_call: TRBD2
clone_size: NA
cdr3_aa: CASSYRGGALETQYF
cdr3_nt: TGTGCCAGCAGTTACCGGGGGGGGGCCTTAGAGACCCAGTACTTC

j_call: TRBJ1-1
v_call: TRBV6-1
d_call: NA
clone_size: NA
cdr3_aa: CASSFRGSLNTEAFF
cdr3_nt: TGTGCCAGCAGTTTTCGAGGGTCCCTGAACACTGAAGCTTTCTTT

j_call: TRBJ1-1
v_call: TRBV19
d_call: NA
clone_size: NA
cdr3_aa: CASSLTGNTEAFF
cdr3_nt: TGTGCCAGTAGTTTAACAGGGAACACTGAAGCTTTCTTT

j_call: TRBJ2-3
v_call: TRBV25-1
d_call: TRBD2
clone_size: NA
cdr3_aa: CASSDLAGGGTDTQYF
cdr3_nt: TGTGCCAGCAGTGATTTAGCGGGGGGCGGCACAGATACGCAGTATTTT

j_call: TRBJ2-7
v_call: TRBV11-2
d_call: NA
clone_size: few
cdr3_aa: CASSYSPSGQYF
cdr3_nt: TGTGCCAGCAGCTATAGTCCCTCCGGGCAGTACTTC

j_call: TRBJ2-2
v_call: TRBV5-8
d_call: TRBD1
clone_size: NA
cdr3_aa: CASSLPPGQRPNTGELFF
cdr3_nt: TGTGCCAGCAGCTTACCTCCGGGACAGAGACCTAACACCGGGGAGCTGTTTTTT

j_call: TRBJ2-5
v_call: TRBV7-9
d_call: TRBD2
clone_size: NA
cdr3_aa: CASSLAPGGETQYF
cdr3_nt: TGTGCCAGCAGCTTAGCGCCCGGGGGGGAGACCCAGTACTTC

j_call: TRBJ1-1
v_call: TRBV6-5
d_call: NA
clone_size: NA
cdr3_aa: CASSYSQRNTEAFF
cdr3_nt: TGTGCCAGCAGTTACTCACAGAGAAACACTGAAGCTTTCTTT

j_call: TRBJ2-7
v_call: TRBV4-2
d_call: TRBD2
clone_size: NA
cdr3_aa: CASSQAGTSGYEQYF
cdr3_nt: TGTGCCAGCAGCCAGGCCGGGACTAGCGGGTACGAGCAGTACTTC

j_call: TRBJ2-1
v_call: TRBV5-1
d_call: TRBD2
clone_size: NA
cdr3_aa: CASSLRRGDNEQFF
cdr3_nt: TGCGCCAGCAGCTTGAGACGGGGGGACAATGAGCAGTTCTTC

j_call: TRBJ1-5
v_call: TRBV2
d_call: NA
clone_size: NA
cdr3_aa: CASRRGRRQFNDQPQHF
cdr3_nt: TGTGCCAGCAGAAGGGGCCGTCGGCAATTTAACGATCAGCCCCAGCATTTT

j_call: TRBJ1-2
v_call: TRBV5-6
d_call: TRBD1
clone_size: NA
cdr3_aa: CASSFPGQGNYGYTF
cdr3_nt: TGTGCCAGCAGCTTTCCGGGACAGGGGAACTATGGCTACACCTTC

j_call: TRBJ2-2
v_call: TRBV12-2
d_call: NA
clone_size: NA
cdr3_aa: CASRGGQGPNTGELFF
cdr3_nt: TGTGCAAGTCGCGGCGGACAGGGGCCTAACACCGGGGAGCTGTTTTTT

j_call: TRBJ2-1
v_call: TRBV6-6
d_call: NA
clone_size: NA
cdr3_aa: CASSRAPDRGKQFF
cdr3_nt: TGTGCCTCCTCGAGGGCCCCTGACCGGGGTAAGCAGTTCTTC

j_call: TRBJ2-4
v_call: TRBV5-4
d_call: TRBD1
clone_size: NA
cdr3_aa: CASSSDRDRGHIQYF
cdr3_nt: TGTGCCAGCAGCTCTGACCGGGACAGGGGACACATTCAGTACTTC

j_call: TRBJ2-1
v_call: TRBV5-1
d_call: TRBD1
clone_size: NA
cdr3_aa: CASSPTRTGLGEQFF
cdr3_nt: TGCGCCAGCAGCCCAACCCGGACAGGGTTGGGTGAGCAGTTCTTC

j_call: TRBJ1-1
v_call: TRBV6-1
d_call: TRBD1
clone_size: NA
cdr3_aa: CASRDRAGRAFF
cdr3_nt: TGTGCCAGCAGGGACAGGGCGGGTAGAGCTTTCTTT

j_call: TRBJ1-1
v_call: TRBV10-3
d_call: NA
clone_size: NA
cdr3_aa: CAISEQGQGEAFF
cdr3_nt: TGTGCCATCAGTGAGCAGGGGCAAGGTGAAGCTTTCTTT

j_call: TRBJ1-6
v_call: TRBV7-6
d_call: NA
clone_size: NA
cdr3_aa: CASSLTARDSPLHF
cdr3_nt: TGTGCCAGCAGCTTAACAGCGCGGGATTCACCCCTCCACTTT

j_call: TRBJ1-1
v_call: TRBV30
d_call: TRBD1
clone_size: NA
cdr3_aa: CAWAAGTGRTTEAFF
cdr3_nt: TGTGCCTGGGCCGCCGGGACAGGGAGGACCACTGAAGCTTTCTTT

j_call: TRBJ1-2
v_call: TRBV15
d_call: NA
clone_size: once
cdr3_aa: CATSRGGGGYGYTF
cdr3_nt: TGTGCCACCAGCAGAGGGGGGGGTGGATATGGCTACACCTTC

j_call: TRBJ1-5
v_call: TRBV30
d_call: NA
clone_size: once
cdr3_aa: CAWSLQGDQPQHF
cdr3_nt: TGTGCCTGGAGCTTGCAGGGCGATCAGCCCCAGCATTTT

j_call: TRBJ1-4
v_call: TRBV7-9
d_call: NA
clone_size: NA
cdr3_aa: CASSLGQREKLFF
cdr3_nt: TGTGCCAGCAGCTTAGGGCAGAGGGAAAAACTGTTTTTT

j_call: TRBJ2-1
v_call: TRBV4-2
d_call: NA
clone_size: NA
cdr3_aa: CASSQDRLEQFF
cdr3_nt: TGTGCCAGCAGCCAAGATAGACTTGAGCAGTTCTTC

j_call: TRBJ1-5
v_call: TRBV6-1
d_call: NA
clone_size: NA
cdr3_aa: CASTLGLQGNQPQHF
cdr3_nt: TGTGCCAGCACCCTGGGTTTGCAGGGAAATCAGCCCCAGCATTTT

j_call: TRBJ1-2
v_call: TRBV6-1
d_call: NA
clone_size: NA
cdr3_aa: CASSEKGVGYTF
cdr3_nt: TGTGCCAGCAGTGAAAAAGGGGTTGGCTACACCTTC

j_call: TRBJ1-1
v_call: TRBV2
d_call: TRBD1
clone_size: NA
cdr3_aa: CASRGQMNTEAFF
cdr3_nt: TGTGCCAGCAGGGGACAGATGAACACTGAAGCTTTCTTT

j_call: TRBJ1-6
v_call: TRBV4-1
d_call: NA
clone_size: NA
cdr3_aa: CASSQDRAGANSPLHF
cdr3_nt: TGCGCCAGCAGCCAAGATCGGGCAGGGGCCAATTCACCCCTCCACTTT

j_call: TRBJ1-1
v_call: TRBV7-3
d_call: NA
clone_size: NA
cdr3_aa: CASSLDRNTEAFF
cdr3_nt: TGTGCCAGCAGCTTAGACAGAAACACTGAAGCTTTCTTT

j_call: TRBJ2-1
v_call: TRBV7-3
d_call: TRBD1
clone_size: NA
cdr3_aa: CASSPDGQVKFF
cdr3_nt: TGTGCCAGCAGCCCGGACGGACAGGTTAAGTTCTTC

j_call: TRBJ1-2
v_call: TRBV5-6
d_call: TRBD1
clone_size: NA
cdr3_aa: CASSLRRDRGGYTF
cdr3_nt: TGTGCCAGCAGCTTGAGACGGGACAGGGGCGGCTACACCTTC

j_call: TRBJ1-2
v_call: TRBV28
d_call: NA
clone_size: NA
cdr3_aa: CASTPGQQYGYTF
cdr3_nt: TGTGCCAGCACCCCCGGACAGCAGTATGGCTACACCTTC

j_call: TRBJ1-6
v_call: TRBV4-3
d_call: NA
clone_size: NA
cdr3_aa: CASSQDPLGSSYNSPLHF
cdr3_nt: TGCGCCAGCAGCCAAGATCCGTTAGGGAGCTCCTATAATTCACCCCTCCACTTT

j_call: TRBJ2-3
v_call: TRBV19
d_call: TRBD2
clone_size: NA
cdr3_aa: CASSTPGLALADTQYF
cdr3_nt: TGTGCCAGTAGTACTCCGGGACTAGCGCTTGCAGATACGCAGTATTTT

j_call: TRBJ2-7
v_call: TRBV5-1
d_call: TRBD2
clone_size: NA
cdr3_aa: CASSLSSSGGAYEQYF
cdr3_nt: TGCGCCAGCAGCTTGTCCTCTAGCGGGGGGGCCTACGAGCAGTACTTC

j_call: TRBJ2-7
v_call: TRBV11-2
d_call: TRBD1
clone_size: NA
cdr3_aa: CASSLGIGQGNEQYF
cdr3_nt: TGTGCCAGCAGCTTAGGGATAGGACAGGGGAACGAGCAGTACTTC

j_call: TRBJ2-2
v_call: TRBV6-1
d_call: TRBD2
clone_size: NA
cdr3_aa: CASSATSGGAANTGELFF
cdr3_nt: TGTGCCAGCAGTGCGACTAGCGGGGGGGCCGCGAACACCGGGGAGCTGTTTTTT

j_call: TRBJ1-2
v_call: TRBV11-2
d_call: NA
clone_size: NA
cdr3_aa: CASSFGTAYGYTF
cdr3_nt: TGTGCCAGCAGCTTCGGAACAGCATATGGCTACACCTTC

j_call: TRBJ1-3
v_call: TRBV4-1
d_call: TRBD1
clone_size: NA
cdr3_aa: CASSQDPRDRLSPGNTIYF
cdr3_nt: TGCGCCAGCAGCCAAGACCCCCGGGACAGGTTGTCTCCTGGAAACACCATATATTTT

j_call: TRBJ1-2
v_call: TRBV9
d_call: TRBD1
clone_size: NA
cdr3_aa: CASSVAAQGDGYTF
cdr3_nt: TGTGCCAGCAGCGTAGCGGCACAGGGGGATGGCTACACCTTC

j_call: TRBJ1-2
v_call: TRBV9
d_call: NA
clone_size: NA
cdr3_aa: CASSPRKGDPDYGYTF
cdr3_nt: TGTGCCAGCAGCCCGAGAAAGGGGGACCCGGACTATGGCTACACCTTC

j_call: TRBJ1-6
v_call: TRBV30
d_call: NA
clone_size: NA
cdr3_aa: CAWKEGSSYNSPLHF
cdr3_nt: TGTGCCTGGAAGGAGGGTAGCTCCTATAATTCACCCCTCCACTTT

j_call: TRBJ2-3
v_call: TRBV30
d_call: TRBD2
clone_size: NA
cdr3_aa: CAWSVWGGPTDTQYF
cdr3_nt: TGTGCCTGGAGTGTATGGGGGGGACCCACAGATACGCAGTATTTT

j_call: TRBJ2-5
v_call: TRBV5-1
d_call: NA
clone_size: NA
cdr3_aa: CASSPSRGANQETQYF
cdr3_nt: TGCGCCAGCAGCCCTTCTCGGGGGGCTAACCAAGAGACCCAGTACTTC

j_call: TRBJ1-5
v_call: TRBV4-3
d_call: TRBD1
clone_size: NA
cdr3_aa: CASSQDRRQGYQPQHF
cdr3_nt: TGCGCCAGCAGCCAAGATAGGCGACAGGGGTATCAGCCCCAGCATTTT